This T cell receptor (beta chain) comes out of a study of CD8 T cells in ankylosing spondylitis. Study findings and constraints: Within matched ankylosing spondylitis synovial fluid, disease-linked clones were reportedly significantly enriched. What seemed typical of ankylosing spondylitis blood was a TCR beta motif built from about 8 highly homologous variants.

This clonotype was detected only a few times. The antigen is not known. Germline CDR1 SGHTA, CDR2 FQGTGA. V gave up 3 bases and J gave up 0 bases; unmatched junction bases: 2. This CDR3 spans 15 amino acids. 5'-RACE, quantitative and with molecular barcodes, yielded the TCR beta libraries. One entry per CDR3 protein, called by TCRdb with MiXCR from the 5' RACE reads. The top ten hold 5% of the sample, which has roughly 60,000 distinct CDR3 sequences, 6.2% seen once. Sequenced material: synovial fluid, either unsorted or a sorted T cell fraction (not recorded which). The sequence derives from a male donor with ankylosing spondylitis. J is TRBJ2-1 and V is TRBV7-3, with 7 bases aligning to TRBD1. The chain's CDR3 is CASSLGQYSYNEQFF. The CDR3 nucleotides are TGTGCCAGCAGCTTGGGACAGTACTCCTACAATGAGCAGTTCTTC. The variable domain in full, completed from reference TRBV7-3 and TRBJ2-1, reads GAGVSQTPSNKVTEKGKYVELRCDPISGHTALYWYRQSLGQGPEFLIYFQGTGAADDSGLPNDRFFAVRPEGSVSTLKIQRTERGDSAVYLCASSLGQYSYNEQFFGPGTRLTVL.